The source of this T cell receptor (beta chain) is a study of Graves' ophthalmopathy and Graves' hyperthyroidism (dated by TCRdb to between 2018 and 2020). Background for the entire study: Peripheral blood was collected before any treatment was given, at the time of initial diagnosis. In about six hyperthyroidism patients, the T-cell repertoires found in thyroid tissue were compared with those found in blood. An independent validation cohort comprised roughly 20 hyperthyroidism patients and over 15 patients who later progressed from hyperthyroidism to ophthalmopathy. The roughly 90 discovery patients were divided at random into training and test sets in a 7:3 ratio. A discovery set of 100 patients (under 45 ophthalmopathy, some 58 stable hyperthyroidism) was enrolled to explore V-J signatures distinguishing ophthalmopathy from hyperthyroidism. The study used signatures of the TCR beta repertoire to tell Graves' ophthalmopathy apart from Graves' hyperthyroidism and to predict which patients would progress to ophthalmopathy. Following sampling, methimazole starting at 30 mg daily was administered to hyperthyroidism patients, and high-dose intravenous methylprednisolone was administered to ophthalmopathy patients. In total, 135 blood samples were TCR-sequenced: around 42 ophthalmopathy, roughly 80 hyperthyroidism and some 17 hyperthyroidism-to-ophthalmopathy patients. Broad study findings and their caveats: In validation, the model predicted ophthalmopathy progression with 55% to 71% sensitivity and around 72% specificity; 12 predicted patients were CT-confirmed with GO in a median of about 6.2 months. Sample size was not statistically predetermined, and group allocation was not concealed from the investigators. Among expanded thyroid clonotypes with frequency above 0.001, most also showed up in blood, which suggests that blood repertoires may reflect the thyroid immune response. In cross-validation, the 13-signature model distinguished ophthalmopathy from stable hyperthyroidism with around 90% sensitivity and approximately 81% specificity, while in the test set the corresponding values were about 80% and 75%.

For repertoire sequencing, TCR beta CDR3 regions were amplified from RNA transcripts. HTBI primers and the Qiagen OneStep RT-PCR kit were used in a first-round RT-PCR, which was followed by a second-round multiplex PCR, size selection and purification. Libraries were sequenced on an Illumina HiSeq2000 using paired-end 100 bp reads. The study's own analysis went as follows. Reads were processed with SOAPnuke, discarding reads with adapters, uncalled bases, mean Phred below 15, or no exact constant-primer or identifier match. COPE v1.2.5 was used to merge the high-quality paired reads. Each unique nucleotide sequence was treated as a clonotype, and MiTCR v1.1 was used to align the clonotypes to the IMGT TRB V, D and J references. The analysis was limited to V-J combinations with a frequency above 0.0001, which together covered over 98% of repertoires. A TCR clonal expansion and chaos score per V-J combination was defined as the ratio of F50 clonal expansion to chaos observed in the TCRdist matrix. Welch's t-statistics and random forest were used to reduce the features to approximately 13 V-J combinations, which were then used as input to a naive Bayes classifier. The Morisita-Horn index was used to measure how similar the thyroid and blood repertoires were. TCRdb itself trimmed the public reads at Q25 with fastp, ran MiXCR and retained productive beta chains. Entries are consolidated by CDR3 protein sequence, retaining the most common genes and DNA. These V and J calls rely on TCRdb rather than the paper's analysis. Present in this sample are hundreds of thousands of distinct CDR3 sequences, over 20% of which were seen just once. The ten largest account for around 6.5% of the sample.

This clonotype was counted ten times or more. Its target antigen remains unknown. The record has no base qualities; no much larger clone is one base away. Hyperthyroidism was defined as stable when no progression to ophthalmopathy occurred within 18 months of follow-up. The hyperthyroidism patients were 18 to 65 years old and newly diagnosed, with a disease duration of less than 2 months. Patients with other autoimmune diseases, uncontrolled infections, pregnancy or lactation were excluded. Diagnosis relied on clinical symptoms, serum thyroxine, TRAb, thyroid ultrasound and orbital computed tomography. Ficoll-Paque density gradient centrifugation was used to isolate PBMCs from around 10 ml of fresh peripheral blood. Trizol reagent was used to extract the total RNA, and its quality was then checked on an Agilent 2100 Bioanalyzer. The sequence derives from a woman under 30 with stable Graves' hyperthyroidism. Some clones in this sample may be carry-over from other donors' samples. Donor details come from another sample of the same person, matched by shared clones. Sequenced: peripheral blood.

The CDR3 protein sequence reads: CASRARTGSYEQYF. The sequenced DNA is TGTGCCAGCAGGGCCCGGACAGGGTCCTACGAGCAGTACTTC. The V and J segments used are TRBV12-3 or TRBV12-4 and TRBJ2-7, with TRBD1 matching 8 junction bases. CDR3 length: 14 amino acids, cysteine to phenylalanine. Only the CDR3 portion is preserved as DNA: 42 bases, with reading frame beginning at the first base. V ends up 6 bases short and J 1 base short, with an unmatched junction base count of 5.